These 23 T cell receptor beta chains originate from one sample sequenced in a study of T cell responses to AZD1222 COVID-19 vaccine. TCRdb's copy holds only in-frame clones and misses some; the assay was immunoSEQ multiplex PCR. The data hold 120,000 or so clones, with about 88% observed a single time. The specimen comprised peripheral blood, sampled on day 0 of AZD1222 vaccination. These receptors all come from an adult in good health.

The rearrangement uses TRBV6-6 and TRBJ2-7; tentative D call: TRBD2 (6 bases). CDR1 MNHNY and CDR2 SVGAGI come from the germline V gene (reference sequence). The CDR3 totals 14 residues. Trimming took off 2 bases at V and 0 bases at J, with 8 bases between the two ends. CDR3 in amino acids: CASSYGGTSYEQYF. The DNA of the CDR3 is TGTGCCAGCAGTTACGGAGGGACCTCCTACGAGCAGTACTTC.

V and J are TRBV4-1 and TRBJ1-2, with D possibly being TRBD1 (5 bases). V lost 0 bases to trimming and J lost 0 bases, with 8 bases between them. This CDR3 spans 15 amino acids. The V gene's germline CDR1 is MGHRA and CDR2 YSYEKL. CDR3 in DNA: TGCGCCAGCAGCCAAGAACCGGGGGCTAACTATGGCTACACCTTC. It codes for CASSQEPGANYGYTF.

The rearrangement uses TRBV5-1 and TRBJ1-1, with a weak D call TRBD1 (5 bases). Germline values: CDR1 SGHRS, CDR2 YFSETQ. The CDR3 consists of 15 residues. V lost 0 bases to trimming and J lost 1 base, with 10 bases between them. CDR3 coding DNA: TGCGCCAGCAGCTTGGAGCCAGGGTCGAACACTGAAGCTTTCTTT. Encoded protein: CASSLEPGSNTEAFF.

This chain connects TRBV5-5 to TRBJ2-5; TRBD2 might be the D (5 bases). The V end lost 0 bases, the J end lost 4 bases, and 16 bases lay between the germline ends. CDR1 SGHKS and CDR2 YYEKEE come from the germline V gene (reference sequence). The CDR3 extends over 16 amino acids. The CDR3 region has the DNA TGTGCCAGCAGCTTGGAGAGGGCGCGGGCCGGAGAGACCCAGTACTTC. This translates into CASSLERARAGETQYF.

This chain links TRBV27 with TRBJ1-5; 7 bases match TRBD1. Germline CDR1 MNHEY, CDR2 SMNVEV (reference sequence). J was trimmed by 8 bases and V by 2 bases; bases with no gene match: 6. The CDR3 consists of 14 residues. In DNA form, the CDR3 reads TGTGCCAGCAGTTTAGAAGGGGGCGGGGAGCCCCAGCATTTT. Its translation: CASSLEGGGEPQHF.

CDR3 sequence: CASSIARTPRGTEAFF. The CDR3 DNA sequence: TGTGCCAGTAGTATAGCTCGGACACCGAGGGGCACTGAAGCTTTCTTT. The rearrangement uses TRBV19 and TRBJ1-1, with TRBD1 as a possible D gene (5 bases). Germline V gives CDR1 LNHDA, CDR2 SQIVND (reference sequence). Trimming took off 1 base at V and 4 bases at J, with 16 bases between the two ends. CDR3 length: 16 amino acids. Drawing the rest from reference TRBV19 and TRBJ1-1, the complete variable domain is DGGITQSPKYLFRKEGQNVTLSCEQNLNHDAMYWYRQDPGQGLRLIYYSQIVNDFQKGDIAEGYSVSREKKESFPLTVTSAQKNPTAFYLCASSIARTPRGTEAFFGQGTRLTVV.

The chain combines TRBV25-1 with TRBJ1-1; possibly TRBD1 for D (5 bases). V was trimmed by 4 bases and J by 5 bases, leaving 5 bases between them. The CDR3 sequence is 11 residues long. Germline assignment: CDR1 MGHDK and CDR2 SYGVNS. CDR3 coding DNA: TGTGCCAGCAGTGCAGGGACTGAAGCTTTCTTT. Protein product: CASSAGTEAFF.

The chain joins TRBV7-6 to TRBJ1-5, with 7 positions matching TRBD1. The junction had 8 bases not matched to a gene; V was cut back by 5 bases and J by 4 bases. The germline gives CDR1 SGHVS, CDR2 FNYEAQ. CDR3 size: 15 residues. CDR3 protein: CASSRQAGGNQPQHF. In nucleotides, the CDR3 is TGTGCCAGCAGCCGTCAAGCAGGGGGGAATCAGCCCCAGCATTTT.

This clone was detected only once. This sequence joins TRBV7-9 and TRBJ1-1; TRBD1 aligns across 9 bases. Per germline, CDR1 SEHNR and CDR2 FQNEAQ (reference sequence). The ends lost 4 bases at V and 0 bases at J; junction bases unmatched: 6. CDR3 length equals 16 residues. The CDR3 sequence: CASSSTDRGMNTEAFF. The CDR3 bases are TGTGCCAGCAGCTCCACGGACAGGGGAATGAACACTGAAGCTTTCTTT.

CDR3 DNA: TGCGCCAGCAGCTCGGGGGCTAGCGGGGATGCCACAGATACGCAGTATTTT. It yields the protein CASSSGASGDATDTQYF. The rearrangement uses TRBV5-1 and TRBJ2-3; 9 bases are a match to TRBD2. Trimming cost V 3 bases and J 2 bases; bases outside gene matches: 10. Germline CDR1 SGHRS, CDR2 YFSETQ. The CDR3 totals 17 residues.

The chain uses TRBV6-5 and TRBJ1-5; D unresolved. Between the trimmed V and J ends, which lost 6 bases and 7 bases, there was a span of 13 bases. The germline V gene encodes CDR1 MNHEY and CDR2 SVGAGI. The CDR3 length is 13 residues. The CDR3 protein is CASRGTAGQPQHF. CDR3 nucleotide sequence: TGTGCCAGCAGAGGCACCGCCGGGCAGCCCCAGCATTTT.

This clone was seen once. The chain employs TRBV5-4 and TRBJ2-2, with D uncertain. Trimming removed 3 bases from V and 4 bases from J, with 10 bases in between. The CDR3 runs to 14 residues. Germline values: CDR1 SGHNT, CDR2 YYREEE (reference sequence). DNA of the CDR3: TGTGCCAGCAGCTCCTCAAGGGCCACCGGGGAGCTGTTTTTT. Its protein product is CASSSSRATGELFF.

The chain combines TRBV5-1 with TRBJ2-7, with D perhaps given as TRBD1 or TRBD2 (6 bases each). From germline, CDR1 is SGHRS and CDR2 YFSETQ. This CDR3 spans 15 amino acids. Trimming took off 4 bases at V and 3 bases at J, with 17 bases between the two ends. The CDR3 is CASSQGGATGYEQYF. The CDR3 nucleotides are TGCGCCAGCAGCCAAGGAGGGGCGACAGGCTACGAGCAGTACTTC.

The chain uses TRBV24-1 and TRBJ2-1, with no clear D. V dropped 4 bases and J dropped 8 bases, with 14 bases sitting between them. Germline V gives CDR1 KGHDR, CDR2 SFDVKD. This CDR3 region has 14 residues. In DNA form, the CDR3 reads TGTGCCACCAGTGACTCCTATTCGAATTATGAGCAGTTCTTC. The encoded protein is CATSDSYSNYEQFF.

The chain employs TRBV15 and TRBJ1-1; D not resolved. The CDR3 runs to 13 residues. Looked up from germline, CDR1 is LNHNV and CDR2 is YYDKDF (reference sequence). V dropped 0 bases and J dropped 2 bases, with 4 bases sitting between them. The CDR3 region is CATSRDRNTEAFF. For the CDR3, the DNA is TGTGCCACCAGCAGAGACCGAAACACTGAAGCTTTCTTT.

The chain joins TRBV6-5 to TRBJ1-2, with 10 bases that match TRBD1. Germline V gene lookup returns CDR1 MNHEY and CDR2 SVGAGI. The CDR3 length is 15 residues. The junction had 3 bases not matched to a gene; V was cut back by 2 bases and J by 3 bases. CDR3 sequence reads: CASSYDDRGHYGYTF. The DNA of the CDR3 is TGTGCCAGCAGTTACGACGACAGGGGGCACTATGGCTACACCTTC.

The rearrangement joins TRBV6-1 to TRBJ1-1, with unresolved D. V lost 2 bases and J 4 bases, leaving 11 bases between the germline ends. Germline assignment: CDR1 MNHNS and CDR2 SASEGT. This CDR3 has 14 residues. CDR3 protein: CASSENRVTTEAFF. The DNA for the CDR3 is TGTGCCAGCAGTGAAAATCGGGTTACCACTGAAGCTTTCTTT.

CDR3 amino acids: CASSIRELGGPQHF. CDR3 nucleotides: TGTGCCAGCAGTATAAGGGAGCTCGGAGGGCCCCAGCATTTT. This chain connects TRBV28 to TRBJ1-5, with D uncertain. The germline V gene encodes CDR1 MDHEN and CDR2 SYDVKM. The CDR3 is 14 residues long. V was clipped by 5 bases and J by 9 bases, with 17 bases between them.

This sequence joins TRBV5-1 and TRBJ1-6, with TRBD1 identical over 9 bases. CDR1 is SGHRS, CDR2 YFSETQ, per germline. The V gene end was trimmed by 0 bases and the J gene end by 11 bases; junction bases not matched to a gene: 6. This CDR3 is 15 amino acids long. As DNA, the CDR3 is TGCGCCAGCAGCTTGGACGGGACAGGGATCCCACCCCTCCACTTT. Protein sequence: CASSLDGTGIPPLHF.

The genes are TRBV3-1 (or the pseudogene TRBV3-2) and TRBJ2-7, with a possible D match to TRBD1 (6 bases). Trimming pared 1 base from V and 3 bases from J, leaving 10 bases between. Germline loops: CDR1 LGHDT, CDR2 YNNKEL (reference sequence). The CDR3 contains 14 residues. This CDR3 reads CASSQAGTHYEQYF. The DNA of the CDR3 is TGTGCCAGCAGCCAAGCCGGGACACACTACGAGCAGTACTTC.

This clone was recorded a few times. The chain employs TRBV4-1 and TRBJ2-3; perhaps TRBD1 as D (5 bases). The CDR3 length is 15 residues. Trimming removed 1 base from V and 6 bases from J, with 14 bases in between. The germline V gene encodes CDR1 MGHRA and CDR2 YSYEKL. CDR3 coding DNA: TGCGCCAGCAGCCAAGCCATGAGACCAGGGGATACGCAGTATTTT. The encoded protein is CASSQAMRPGDTQYF.

This clone has just one count. The chain recombines TRBV5-6 with TRBJ1-5, with TRBD1 matching over 8 bases. J lost 5 bases, V lost 0 bases, and 4 bases had no gene match. The CDR3 has 15 amino acids. Germline-derived CDR1 and CDR2 are SGHDT and YYEEEE. As DNA, the CDR3 is TGTGCCAGCAGCTTGGGGCAGGGGGCTCATCAGCCCCAGCATTTT. Translation: CASSLGQGAHQPQHF.

As DNA, the CDR3 is TGCAGCGCAAGTAAAGAGAACACCGGGGAGCTGTTTTTT. As protein: CSASKENTGELFF. The chain is built from TRBV29-1 and TRBJ2-2; D remains ambiguous. Trimming stripped 7 bases from V and 1 base from J, with 10 bases between. In germline, CDR1 is SQVTM, CDR2 ANQGSEA. The CDR3 totals 13 residues.